This T cell receptor (beta chain) appears in the sequencing data of a study of T cell repertoires in cytomegalovirus infection. Study in general: Public TCR beta signatures marked donors with CMV infection and the matching HLA. Study-level results: Of the TCR beta families, the public ones yielded a cumulative frequency that identified carriers of CMV plus the relevant HLA. What dominated the ex vivo response were HLA-C-restricted CMV-specific TCR beta clonotypes.

TCRdb re-called the reads with MiXCR, one entry per CDR3 protein. The sample records some 700,000 distinct CDR3 sequences, about 33% being singletons. Turning to this clonotype: The antigen is unknown.

The V end lost 4 bases, the J end lost 6 bases, and 10 bases lay between the germline ends. The germline gives CDR1 ENHRY, CDR2 SYGVKD. The CDR3 consists of 12 residues. This chain uses TRBV10-3 with TRBJ2-7; D is perhaps TRBD2 (5 bases). The sequencing here drew on cultured PBMCs, taken from culture after CMV antigen stimulation. The source is a human donor in good health (CMV status not recorded). Some clones in this sample may be carry-over from other donors' samples. CDR3 sequence: CAISGSSPEQYF. In DNA, the CDR3 is TGTGCCATCAGTGGTTCTAGCCCCGAGCAGTACTTC.